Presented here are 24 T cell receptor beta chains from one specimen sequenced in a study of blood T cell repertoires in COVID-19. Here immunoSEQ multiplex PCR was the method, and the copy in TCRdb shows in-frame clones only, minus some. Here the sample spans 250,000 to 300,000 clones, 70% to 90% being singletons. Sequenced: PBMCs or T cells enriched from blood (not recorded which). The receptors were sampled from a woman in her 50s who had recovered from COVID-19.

CDR3 DNA sequence: TGTGCCAGCAGTGTGGGCAGTAAGCATGAAAAACTGTTTTTT. Translated: CASSVGSKHEKLFF. This rearrangement joins TRBV2 to TRBJ1-4; D not resolved. Germline values: CDR1 SNHLY, CDR2 FYNNEI. The length of the CDR3 is 14 residues. The V and J ends lost 4 bases and 6 bases respectively, with 12 bases between them.

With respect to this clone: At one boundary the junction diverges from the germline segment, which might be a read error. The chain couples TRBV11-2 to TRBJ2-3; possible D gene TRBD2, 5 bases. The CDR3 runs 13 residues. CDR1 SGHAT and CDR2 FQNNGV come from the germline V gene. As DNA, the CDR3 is TGTGCCAGCAAATGGGGAGTCACAGATAGGCAGTATTTT. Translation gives CASKWGVTDRQYF.

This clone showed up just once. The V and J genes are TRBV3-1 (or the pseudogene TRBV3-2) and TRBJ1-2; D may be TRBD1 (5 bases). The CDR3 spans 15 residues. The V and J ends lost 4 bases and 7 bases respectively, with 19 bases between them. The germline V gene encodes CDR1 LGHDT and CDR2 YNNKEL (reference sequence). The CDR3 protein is CASSPQNRGSGGYTF. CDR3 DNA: TGTGCCAGCAGCCCACAAAATCGGGGGAGTGGTGGCTACACCTTC.

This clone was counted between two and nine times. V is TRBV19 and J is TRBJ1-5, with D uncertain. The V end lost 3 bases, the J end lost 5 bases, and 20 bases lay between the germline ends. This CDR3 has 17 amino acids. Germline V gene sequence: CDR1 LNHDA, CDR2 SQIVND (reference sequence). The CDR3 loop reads CASSMGGSPLFYQPQHF. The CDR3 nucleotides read TGTGCCAGTAGTATGGGAGGGTCCCCCCTTTTCTATCAGCCCCAGCATTTT.

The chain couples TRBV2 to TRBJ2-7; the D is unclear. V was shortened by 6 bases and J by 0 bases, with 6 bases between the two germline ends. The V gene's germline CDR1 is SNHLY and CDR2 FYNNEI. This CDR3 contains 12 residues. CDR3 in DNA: TGTGCCAGCAGCAAGAGCTCCTACGAGCAGTACTTC. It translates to CASSKSSYEQYF.

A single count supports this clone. The CDR3 DNA follows: TGTGCCAGCAGCCAAGATGGGACTAGCGCCTACAATGAGCAGTTCTTC. This sequence encodes CASSQDGTSAYNEQFF. V gene TRBV4-2 combines with J gene TRBJ2-1; the match to TRBD2 covers 10 bases. The length of the CDR3 is 16 residues. Germline V CDR1 and CDR2: LGHNA, YNFKEQ. V was clipped by 0 bases and J by 2 bases; unmatched bases: 1.

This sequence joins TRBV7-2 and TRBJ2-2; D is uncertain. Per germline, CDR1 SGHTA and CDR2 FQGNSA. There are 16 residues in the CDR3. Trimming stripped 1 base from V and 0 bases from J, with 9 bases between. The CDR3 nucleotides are TGTGCCAGCAGCTTAGGCGCGGCCGCGAACACCGGGGAGCTGTTTTTT. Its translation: CASSLGAAANTGELFF.

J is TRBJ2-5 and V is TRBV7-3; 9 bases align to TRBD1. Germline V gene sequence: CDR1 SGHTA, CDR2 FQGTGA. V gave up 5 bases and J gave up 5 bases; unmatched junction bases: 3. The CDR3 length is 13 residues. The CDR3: CASSPGQGETQYF. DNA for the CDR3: TGTGCCAGCAGCCCCGGACAGGGGGAGACCCAGTACTTC.

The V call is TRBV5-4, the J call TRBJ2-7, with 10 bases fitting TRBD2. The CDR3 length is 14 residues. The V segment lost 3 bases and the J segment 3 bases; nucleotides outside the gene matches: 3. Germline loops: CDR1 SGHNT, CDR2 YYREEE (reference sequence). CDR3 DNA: TGTGCCAGCAGCTCCGGACTAGCGGACTACGAGCAGTACTTC. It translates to CASSSGLADYEQYF.

The CDR3 coding sequence is TGCGCCAGCAGTCAATCCGGAGGGGGAGGGCGACAGCCCCAGCATTTT. It translates to CASSQSGGGGRQPQHF. The chain recombines TRBV23-1 with TRBJ1-5; a weak D match, TRBD1 (6 bases). TRBV23-1 is annotated as an ORF whose role is uncertain. V lost 0 bases to trimming and J lost 7 bases, with 16 bases between them. The CDR3 runs 16 residues.

DNA of the CDR3: TGTGCCAGCAGCTATAATCGACGGGACTTCTATGGCTACACCTTC. This encodes CASSYNRRDFYGYTF. The chain joins TRBV5-8 to TRBJ1-2; perhaps TRBD1 as D (5 bases). CDR3 length: 15 residues. With 3 bases removed from V and 4 bases from J, the gap between germline ends came to 16 bases. Germline assignment: CDR1 SGHTS and CDR2 YDEGEE. Combining the CDR3 with reference TRBV5-8 and TRBJ1-2 gives the whole variable domain EAGVTQSPTHLIKTRGQQATLRCSPISGHTSVYWYQQALGLGLQFLLWYDEGEERNRGNFPPRFSGRQFPNYSSELNVNALELEDSALYLCASSYNRRDFYGYTFGSGTRLTVV.

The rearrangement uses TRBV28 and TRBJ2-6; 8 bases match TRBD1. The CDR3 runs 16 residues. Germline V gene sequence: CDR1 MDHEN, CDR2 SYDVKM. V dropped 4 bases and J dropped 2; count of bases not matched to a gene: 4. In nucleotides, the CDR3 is TGTGCCAGCAGTTCGCCGGACAGGGCTGGGGCCAACGTCCTGACTTTC. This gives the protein CASSSPDRAGANVLTF. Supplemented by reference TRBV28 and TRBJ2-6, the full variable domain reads DVKVTQSSRYLVKRTGEKVFLECVQDMDHENMFWYRQDPGLGLRLIYFSYDVKMKEKGDIPEGYSVSREKKERFSLILESASTNQTSMYLCASSSPDRAGANVLTFGAGSRLTVL.

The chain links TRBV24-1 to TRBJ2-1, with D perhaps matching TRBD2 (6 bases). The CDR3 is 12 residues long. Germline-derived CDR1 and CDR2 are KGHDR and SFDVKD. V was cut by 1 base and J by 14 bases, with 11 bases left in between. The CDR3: CATSDLEGGKFF. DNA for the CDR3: TGTGCCACCAGTGATTTAGAGGGAGGTAAGTTCTTC.

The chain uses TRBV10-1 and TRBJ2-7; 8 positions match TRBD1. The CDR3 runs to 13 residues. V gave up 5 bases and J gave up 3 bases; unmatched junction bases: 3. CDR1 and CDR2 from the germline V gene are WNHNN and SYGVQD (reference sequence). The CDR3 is CASSSGQGYEQYF. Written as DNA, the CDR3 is TGCGCCAGCAGTTCCGGACAGGGCTACGAGCAGTACTTC.

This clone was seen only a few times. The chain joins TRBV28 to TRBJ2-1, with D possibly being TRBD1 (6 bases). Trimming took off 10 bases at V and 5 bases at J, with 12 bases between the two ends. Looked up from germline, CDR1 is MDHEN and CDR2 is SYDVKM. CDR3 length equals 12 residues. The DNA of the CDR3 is TGTGCCACTGGACAGATTGACAATGAGCAGTTCTTC. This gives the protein CATGQIDNEQFF.

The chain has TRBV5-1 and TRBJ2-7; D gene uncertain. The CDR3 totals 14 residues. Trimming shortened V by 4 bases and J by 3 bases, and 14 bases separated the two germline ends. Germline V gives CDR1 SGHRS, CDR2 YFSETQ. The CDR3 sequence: CASSLTNSGYEQYF. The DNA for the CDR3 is TGCGCCAGCAGCCTGACCAATTCAGGCTACGAGCAGTACTTC. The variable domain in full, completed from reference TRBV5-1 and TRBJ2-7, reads KAGVTQTPRYLIKTRGQQVTLSCSPISGHRSVSWYQQTPGQGLQFLFEYFSETQRNKGNFPGRFSGRQFSNSRSEMNVSTLELGDSALYLCASSLTNSGYEQYFGPGTRLTVT.

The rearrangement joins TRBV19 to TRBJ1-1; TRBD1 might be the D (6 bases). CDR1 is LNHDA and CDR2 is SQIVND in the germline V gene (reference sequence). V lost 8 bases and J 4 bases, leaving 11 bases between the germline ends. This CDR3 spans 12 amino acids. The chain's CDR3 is CASQGWATEAFF. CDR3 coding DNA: TGTGCCAGTCAGGGGTGGGCCACTGAAGCTTTCTTT.

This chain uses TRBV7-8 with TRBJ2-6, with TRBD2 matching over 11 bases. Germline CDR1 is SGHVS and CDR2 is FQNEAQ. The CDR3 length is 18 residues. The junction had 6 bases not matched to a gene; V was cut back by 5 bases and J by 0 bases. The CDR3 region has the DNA TGTGCCAGCAGCAACTCCGGGACTAGCGGCTCTGGGGCCAACGTCCTGACTTTC. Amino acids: CASSNSGTSGSGANVLTF.

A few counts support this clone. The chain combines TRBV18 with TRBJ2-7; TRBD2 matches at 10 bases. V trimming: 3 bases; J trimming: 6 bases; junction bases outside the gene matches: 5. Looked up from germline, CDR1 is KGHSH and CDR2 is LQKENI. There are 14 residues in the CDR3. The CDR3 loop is CASSPGTSVGEQYF. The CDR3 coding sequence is TGTGCCAGCTCACCCGGGACTAGCGTCGGCGAGCAGTACTTC.

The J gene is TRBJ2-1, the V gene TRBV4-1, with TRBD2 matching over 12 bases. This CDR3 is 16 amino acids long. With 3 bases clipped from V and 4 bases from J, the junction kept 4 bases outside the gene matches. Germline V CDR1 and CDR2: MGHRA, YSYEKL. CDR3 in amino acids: CASSHGLAGRYNEQFF. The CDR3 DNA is TGCGCCAGCAGCCATGGACTAGCGGGACGTTACAATGAGCAGTTCTTC.

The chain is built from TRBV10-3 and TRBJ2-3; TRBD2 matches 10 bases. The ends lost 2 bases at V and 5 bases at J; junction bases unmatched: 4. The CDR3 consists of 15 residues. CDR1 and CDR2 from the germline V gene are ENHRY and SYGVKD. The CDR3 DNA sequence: TGTGCCATCAGTGAGCTAGCGGGAGCGGTAGATACGCAGTATTTT. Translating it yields CAISELAGAVDTQYF.

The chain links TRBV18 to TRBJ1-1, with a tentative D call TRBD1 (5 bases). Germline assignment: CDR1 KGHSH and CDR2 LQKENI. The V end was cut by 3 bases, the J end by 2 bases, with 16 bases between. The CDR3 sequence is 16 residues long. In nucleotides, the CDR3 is TGTGCCAGCTCACCTCGGAGGGGTGGAGAAAACACTGAAGCTTTCTTT. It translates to CASSPRRGGENTEAFF.

This chain's CDR3 is CASSLTGSSGEQYF. The CDR3 DNA follows: TGTGCCAGCAGCCTTACCGGGTCCTCCGGCGAGCAGTACTTC. The V call is TRBV3-1 (or the pseudogene TRBV3-2), the J call TRBJ2-7; no firm D call. V lost 4 bases to trimming and J lost 6 bases, with 16 bases between them. Per germline, CDR1 LGHDT and CDR2 YNNKEL (reference sequence). The CDR3 runs 14 residues.

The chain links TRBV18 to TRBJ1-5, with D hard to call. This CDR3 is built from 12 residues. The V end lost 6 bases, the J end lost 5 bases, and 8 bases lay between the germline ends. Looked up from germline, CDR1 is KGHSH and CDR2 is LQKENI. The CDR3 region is CASSGGDQPQHF. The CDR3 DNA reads TGTGCCAGCTCGGGCGGGGATCAGCCCCAGCATTTT.